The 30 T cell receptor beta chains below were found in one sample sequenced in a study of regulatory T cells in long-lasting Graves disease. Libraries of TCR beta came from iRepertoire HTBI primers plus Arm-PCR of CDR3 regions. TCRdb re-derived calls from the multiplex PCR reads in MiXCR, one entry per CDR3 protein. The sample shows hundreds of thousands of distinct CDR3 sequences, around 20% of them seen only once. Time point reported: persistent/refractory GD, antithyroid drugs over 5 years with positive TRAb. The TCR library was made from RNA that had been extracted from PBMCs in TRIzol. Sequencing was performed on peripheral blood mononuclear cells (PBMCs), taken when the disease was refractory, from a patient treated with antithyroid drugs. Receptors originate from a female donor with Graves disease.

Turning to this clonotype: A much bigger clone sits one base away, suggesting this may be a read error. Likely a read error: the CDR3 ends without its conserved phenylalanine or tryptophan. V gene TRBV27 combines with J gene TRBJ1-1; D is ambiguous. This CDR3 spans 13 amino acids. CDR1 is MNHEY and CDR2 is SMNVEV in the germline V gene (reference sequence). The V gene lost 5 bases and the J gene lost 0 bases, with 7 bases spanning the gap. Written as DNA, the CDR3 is TGTGCCAGCAGTGTTGTTGTGAACACTGAAGCTTTCTCT. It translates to CASSVVVNTEAFS.

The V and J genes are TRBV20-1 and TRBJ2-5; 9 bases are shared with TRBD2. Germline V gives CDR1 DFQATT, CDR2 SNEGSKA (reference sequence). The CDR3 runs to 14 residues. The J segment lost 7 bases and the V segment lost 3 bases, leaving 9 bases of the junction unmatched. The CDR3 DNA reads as TGCAGTGCTAGTCCGCGGGAGGGCCGAGGGACCCAGTACTTC. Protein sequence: CSASPREGRGTQYF.

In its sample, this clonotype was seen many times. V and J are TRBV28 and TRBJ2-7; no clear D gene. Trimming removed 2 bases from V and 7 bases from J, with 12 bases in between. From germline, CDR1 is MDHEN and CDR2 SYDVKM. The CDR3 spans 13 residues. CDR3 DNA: TGTGCCAGCAGTTTAATAGACTTCGAAGAGCAGTACTTC. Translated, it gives CASSLIDFEEQYF.

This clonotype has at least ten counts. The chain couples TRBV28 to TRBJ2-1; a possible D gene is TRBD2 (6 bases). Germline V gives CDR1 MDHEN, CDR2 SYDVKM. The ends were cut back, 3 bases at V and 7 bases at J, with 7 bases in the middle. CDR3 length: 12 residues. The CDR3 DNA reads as TGTGCCAGCAGTTTCGCGGGGAATGAGCAGTTCTTC. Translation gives CASSFAGNEQFF. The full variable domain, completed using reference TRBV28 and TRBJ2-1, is DVKVTQSSRYLVKRTGEKVFLECVQDMDHENMFWYRQDPGLGLRLIYFSYDVKMKEKGDIPEGYSVSREKKERFSLILESASTNQTSMYLCASSFAGNEQFFGPGTRLTVL.

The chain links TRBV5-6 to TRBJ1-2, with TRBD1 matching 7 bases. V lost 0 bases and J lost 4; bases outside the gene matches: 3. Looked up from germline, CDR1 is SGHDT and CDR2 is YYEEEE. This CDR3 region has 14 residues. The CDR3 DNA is TGTGCCAGCAGCTTGGAAGGGACAGCCTATGGCTACACCTTC. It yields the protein CASSLEGTAYGYTF. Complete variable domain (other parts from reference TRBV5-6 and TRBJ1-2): DAGVTQSPTHLIKTRGQQVTLRCSPKSGHDTVSWYQQALGQGPQFIFQYYEEEERQRGNFPDRFSGHQFPNYSSELNVNALLLGDSALYLCASSLEGTAYGYTFGSGTRLTVV.

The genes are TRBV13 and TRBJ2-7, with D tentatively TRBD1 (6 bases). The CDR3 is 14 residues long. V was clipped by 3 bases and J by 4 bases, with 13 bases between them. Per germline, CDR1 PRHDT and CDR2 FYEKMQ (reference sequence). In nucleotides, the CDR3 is TGTGCCAGCAGCTTCTCCGGGACAAGGTACGAGCAGTACTTC. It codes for CASSFSGTRYEQYF.

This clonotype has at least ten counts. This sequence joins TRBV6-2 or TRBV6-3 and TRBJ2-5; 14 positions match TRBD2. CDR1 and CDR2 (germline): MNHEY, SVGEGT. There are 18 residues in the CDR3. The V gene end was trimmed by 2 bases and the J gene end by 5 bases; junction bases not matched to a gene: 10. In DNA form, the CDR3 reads TGTGCCAGCAGTTACATGGGACTAGCGGGAGTAATATGGGAGACCCAGTACTTC. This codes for CASSYMGLAGVIWETQYF.

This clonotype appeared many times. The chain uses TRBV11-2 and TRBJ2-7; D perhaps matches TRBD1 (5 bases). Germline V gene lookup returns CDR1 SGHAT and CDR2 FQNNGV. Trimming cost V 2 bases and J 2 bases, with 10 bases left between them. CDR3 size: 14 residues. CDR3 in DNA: TGTGCCAGCAGCTTAAATCAGGGCACCTACGAGCAGTACTTC. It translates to CASSLNQGTYEQYF. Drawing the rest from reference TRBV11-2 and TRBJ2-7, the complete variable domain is EAGVAQSPRYKIIEKRQSVAFWCNPISGHATLYWYQQILGQGPKLLIQFQNNGVVDDSQLPKDRFSAERLKGVDSTLKIQPAKLEDSAVYLCASSLNQGTYEQYFGPGTRLTVT.

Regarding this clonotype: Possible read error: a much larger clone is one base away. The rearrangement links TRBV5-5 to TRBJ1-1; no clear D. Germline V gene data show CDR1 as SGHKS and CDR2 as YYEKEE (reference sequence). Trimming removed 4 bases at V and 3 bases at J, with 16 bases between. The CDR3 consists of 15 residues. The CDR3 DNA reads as TGTGCCAGCAGCCGGTGGGAGCGGACGGACACTGAAGCTTTCTTT. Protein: CASSRWERTDTEAFF.

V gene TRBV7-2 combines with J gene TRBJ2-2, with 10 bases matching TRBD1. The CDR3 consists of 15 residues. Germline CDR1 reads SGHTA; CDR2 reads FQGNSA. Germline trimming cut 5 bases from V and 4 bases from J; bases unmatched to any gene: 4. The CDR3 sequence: CASSRDRGGTGELFF. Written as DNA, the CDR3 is TGTGCCAGCAGCCGGGACAGGGGCGGCACCGGGGAGCTGTTTTTT.

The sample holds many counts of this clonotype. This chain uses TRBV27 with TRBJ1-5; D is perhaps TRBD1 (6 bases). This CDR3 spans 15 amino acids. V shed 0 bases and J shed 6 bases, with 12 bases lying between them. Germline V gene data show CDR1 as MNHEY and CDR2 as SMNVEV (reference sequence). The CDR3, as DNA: TGTGCCAGCAGTTTATCGGGGGGGGCCTCTCAGCCCCAGCATTTT. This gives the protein CASSLSGGASQPQHF.

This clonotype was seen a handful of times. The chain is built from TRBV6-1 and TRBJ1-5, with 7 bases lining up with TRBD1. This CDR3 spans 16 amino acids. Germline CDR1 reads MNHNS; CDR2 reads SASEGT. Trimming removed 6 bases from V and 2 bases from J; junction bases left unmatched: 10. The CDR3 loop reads CASSPDGTEGNQPQHF. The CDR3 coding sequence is TGTGCCAGCAGCCCAGACGGGACAGAAGGCAATCAGCCCCAGCATTTT.

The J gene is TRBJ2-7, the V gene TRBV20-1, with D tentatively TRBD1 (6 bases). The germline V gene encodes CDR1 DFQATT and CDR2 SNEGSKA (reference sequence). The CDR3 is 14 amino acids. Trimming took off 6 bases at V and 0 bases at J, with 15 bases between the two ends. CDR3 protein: CSARTVTSSYEQYF. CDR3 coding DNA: TGCAGTGCCAGGACAGTAACGAGCTCCTACGAGCAGTACTTC.

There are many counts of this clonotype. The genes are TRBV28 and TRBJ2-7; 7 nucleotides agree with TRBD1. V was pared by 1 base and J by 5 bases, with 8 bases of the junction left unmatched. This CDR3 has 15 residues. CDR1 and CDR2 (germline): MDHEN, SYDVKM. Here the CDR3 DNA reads TGTGCCAGCAGTTTATTAGGACAGGATTTCAACGAGCAGTACTTC. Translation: CASSLLGQDFNEQYF.

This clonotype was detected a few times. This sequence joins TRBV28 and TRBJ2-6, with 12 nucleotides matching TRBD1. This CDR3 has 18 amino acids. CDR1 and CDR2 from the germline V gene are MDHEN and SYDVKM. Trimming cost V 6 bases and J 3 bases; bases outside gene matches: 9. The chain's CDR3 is CASSWGGTGGGGANVLTF. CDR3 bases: TGTGCCAGCAGCTGGGGGGGGACAGGGGGCGGTGGGGCCAACGTCCTGACTTTC.

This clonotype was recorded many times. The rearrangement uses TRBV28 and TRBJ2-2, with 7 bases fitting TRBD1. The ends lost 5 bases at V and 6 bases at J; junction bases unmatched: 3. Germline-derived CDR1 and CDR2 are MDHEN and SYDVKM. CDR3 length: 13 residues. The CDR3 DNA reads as TGTGCCAGCAGTACAACAGGGGCCGGGGAGCTGTTTTTT. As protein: CASSTTGAGELFF.

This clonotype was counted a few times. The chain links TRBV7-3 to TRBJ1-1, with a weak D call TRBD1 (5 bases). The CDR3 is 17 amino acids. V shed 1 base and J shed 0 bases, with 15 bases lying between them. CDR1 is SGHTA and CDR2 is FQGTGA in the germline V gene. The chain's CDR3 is CASSLKGTDDLNTEAFF. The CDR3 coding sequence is TGTGCCAGCAGCTTAAAGGGGACCGACGACTTGAACACTGAAGCTTTCTTT. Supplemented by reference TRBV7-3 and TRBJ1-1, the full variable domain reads GAGVSQTPSNKVTEKGKYVELRCDPISGHTALYWYRQSLGQGPEFLIYFQGTGAADDSGLPNDRFFAVRPEGSVSTLKIQRTERGDSAVYLCASSLKGTDDLNTEAFFGQGTRLTVV.

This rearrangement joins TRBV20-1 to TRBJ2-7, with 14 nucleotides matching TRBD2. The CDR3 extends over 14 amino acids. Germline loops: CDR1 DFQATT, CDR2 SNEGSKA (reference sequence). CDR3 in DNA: TGCTCGAGGGGACTAGCGGGAGTTAGTGGGGAGCAGTACTTC. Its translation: CSRGLAGVSGEQYF.

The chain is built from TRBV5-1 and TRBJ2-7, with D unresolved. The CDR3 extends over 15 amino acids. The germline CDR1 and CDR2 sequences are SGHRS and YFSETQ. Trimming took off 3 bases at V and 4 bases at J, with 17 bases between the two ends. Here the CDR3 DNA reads TGCGCCAGCAGCTCAGTTGGGTTCGGCCCTTACGAGCAGTACTTC. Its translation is CASSSVGFGPYEQYF.

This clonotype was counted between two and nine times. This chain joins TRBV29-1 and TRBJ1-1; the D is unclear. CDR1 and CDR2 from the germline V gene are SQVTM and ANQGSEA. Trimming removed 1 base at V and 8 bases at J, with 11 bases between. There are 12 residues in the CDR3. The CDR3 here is CSVEVSSDEAFF. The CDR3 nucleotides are TGCAGCGTTGAAGTCTCTAGCGACGAAGCTTTCTTT.

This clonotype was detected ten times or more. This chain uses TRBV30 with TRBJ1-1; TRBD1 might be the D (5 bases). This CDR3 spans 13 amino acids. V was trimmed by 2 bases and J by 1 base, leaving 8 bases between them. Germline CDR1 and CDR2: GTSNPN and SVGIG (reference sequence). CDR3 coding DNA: TGTGCCTGGAGTTATCAGGGGAACACTGAAGCTTTCTTT. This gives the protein CAWSYQGNTEAFF.

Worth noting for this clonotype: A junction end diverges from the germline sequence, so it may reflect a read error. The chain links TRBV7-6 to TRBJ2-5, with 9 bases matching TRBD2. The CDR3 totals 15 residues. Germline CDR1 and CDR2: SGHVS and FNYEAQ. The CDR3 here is CASSLNLAGQEAQYF. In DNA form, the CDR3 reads TGTGCCAGCAGCTTAAACCTAGCGGGGCAAGAGGCCCAGTACTTC.

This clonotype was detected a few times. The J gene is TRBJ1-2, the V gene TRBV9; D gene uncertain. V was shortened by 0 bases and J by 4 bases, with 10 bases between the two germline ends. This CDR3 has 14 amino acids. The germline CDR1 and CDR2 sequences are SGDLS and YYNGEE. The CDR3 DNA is TGTGCCAGCAGCGTAGCGCCCTCTACCTATGGCTACACCTTC. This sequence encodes CASSVAPSTYGYTF.

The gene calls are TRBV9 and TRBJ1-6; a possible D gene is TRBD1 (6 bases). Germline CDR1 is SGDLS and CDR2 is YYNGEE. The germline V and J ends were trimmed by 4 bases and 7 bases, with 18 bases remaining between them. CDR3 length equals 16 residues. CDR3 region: CASSTQLPRGNSPLHF. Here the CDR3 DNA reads TGTGCCAGCAGCACTCAACTCCCTAGGGGGAATTCACCCCTCCACTTT.

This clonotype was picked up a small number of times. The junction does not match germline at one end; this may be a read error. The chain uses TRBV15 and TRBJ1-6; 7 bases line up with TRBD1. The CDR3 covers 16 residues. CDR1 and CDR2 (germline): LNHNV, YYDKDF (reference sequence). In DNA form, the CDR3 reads TGTGCCACCAGCGGAGACAGGGCCACCTATAATTCACCCCTCCACTTT. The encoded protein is CATSGDRATYNSPLHF.

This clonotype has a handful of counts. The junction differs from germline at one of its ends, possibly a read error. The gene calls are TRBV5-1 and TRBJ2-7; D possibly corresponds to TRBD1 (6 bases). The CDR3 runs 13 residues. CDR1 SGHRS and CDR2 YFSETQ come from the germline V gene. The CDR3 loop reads CASSLDARGTRHF. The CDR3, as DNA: TGCGCCAGCAGCTTGGACGCTAGGGGGACCCGCCATTTC.

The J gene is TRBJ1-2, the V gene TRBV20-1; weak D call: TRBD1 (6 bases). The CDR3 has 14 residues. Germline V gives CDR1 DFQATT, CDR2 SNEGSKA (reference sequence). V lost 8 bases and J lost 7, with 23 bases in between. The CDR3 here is CSSVRGAQGSGYTF. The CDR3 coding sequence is TGCAGTTCTGTCCGGGGGGCGCAAGGAAGTGGCTACACCTTC.

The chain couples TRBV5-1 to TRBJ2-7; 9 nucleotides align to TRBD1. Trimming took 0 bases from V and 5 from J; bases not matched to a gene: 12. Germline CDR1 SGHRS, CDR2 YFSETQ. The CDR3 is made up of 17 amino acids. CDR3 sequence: CASSLGTGVLFSHEQYF. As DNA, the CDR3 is TGCGCCAGCAGCTTGGGGACAGGGGTTCTCTTTAGTCACGAGCAGTACTTC.

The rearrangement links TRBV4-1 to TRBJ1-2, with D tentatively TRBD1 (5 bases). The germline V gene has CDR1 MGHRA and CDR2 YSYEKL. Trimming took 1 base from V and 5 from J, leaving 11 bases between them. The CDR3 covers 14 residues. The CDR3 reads CASSQVQGTYGYTF. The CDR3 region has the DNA TGCGCCAGCAGCCAAGTGCAGGGAACATATGGCTACACCTTC.

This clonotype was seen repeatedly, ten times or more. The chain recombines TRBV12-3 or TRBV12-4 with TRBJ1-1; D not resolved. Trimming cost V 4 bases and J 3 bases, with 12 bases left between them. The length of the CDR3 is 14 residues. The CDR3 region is CASSWVVGDTEAFF. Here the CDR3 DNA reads TGTGCCAGCAGTTGGGTTGTGGGTGACACTGAAGCTTTCTTT.